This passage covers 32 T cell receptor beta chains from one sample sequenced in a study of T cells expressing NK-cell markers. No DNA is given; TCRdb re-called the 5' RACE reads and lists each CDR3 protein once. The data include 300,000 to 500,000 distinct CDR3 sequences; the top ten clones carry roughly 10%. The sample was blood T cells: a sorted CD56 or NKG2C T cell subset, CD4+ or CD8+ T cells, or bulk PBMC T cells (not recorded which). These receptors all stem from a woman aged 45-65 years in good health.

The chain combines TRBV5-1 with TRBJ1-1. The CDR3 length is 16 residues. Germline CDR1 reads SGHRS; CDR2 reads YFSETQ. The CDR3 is CASSLKTPQGLTEAFF.

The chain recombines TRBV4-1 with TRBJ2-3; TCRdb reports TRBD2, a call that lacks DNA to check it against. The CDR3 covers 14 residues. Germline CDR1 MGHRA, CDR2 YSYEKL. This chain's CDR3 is CASSQDGGSGTQYF.

The CDR3 here is CASSQSGKGNTEAFF. The J gene is TRBJ1-1, the V gene TRBV4-2; TCRdb lists TRBD1, though no DNA is available to test this call. CDR1 is LGHNA and CDR2 is YNFKEQ in the germline V gene. The CDR3 is made up of 15 amino acids.

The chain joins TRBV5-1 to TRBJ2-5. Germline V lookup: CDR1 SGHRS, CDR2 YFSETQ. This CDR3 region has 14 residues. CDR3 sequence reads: CASSPLGRSGTQYF.

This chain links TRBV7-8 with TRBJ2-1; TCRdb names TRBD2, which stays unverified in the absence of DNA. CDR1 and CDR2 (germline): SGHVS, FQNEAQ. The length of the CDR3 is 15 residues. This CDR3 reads CASSPLAGRANEQFF.

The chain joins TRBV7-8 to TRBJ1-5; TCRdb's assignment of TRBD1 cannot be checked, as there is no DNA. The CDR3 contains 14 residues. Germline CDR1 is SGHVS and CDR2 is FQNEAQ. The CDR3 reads CASSLSGQHQPQHF.

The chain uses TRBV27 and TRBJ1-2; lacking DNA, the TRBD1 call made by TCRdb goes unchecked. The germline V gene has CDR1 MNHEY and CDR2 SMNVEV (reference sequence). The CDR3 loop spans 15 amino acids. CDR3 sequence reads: CASSAISGQGGGYTF.

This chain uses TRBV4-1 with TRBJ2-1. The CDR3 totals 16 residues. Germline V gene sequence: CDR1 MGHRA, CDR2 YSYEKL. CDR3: CASSQDEGASYNEQFF.

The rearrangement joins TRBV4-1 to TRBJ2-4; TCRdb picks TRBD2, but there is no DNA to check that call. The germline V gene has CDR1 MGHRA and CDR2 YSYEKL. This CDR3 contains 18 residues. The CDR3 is CASSQDQGLAGGMNIQYF.

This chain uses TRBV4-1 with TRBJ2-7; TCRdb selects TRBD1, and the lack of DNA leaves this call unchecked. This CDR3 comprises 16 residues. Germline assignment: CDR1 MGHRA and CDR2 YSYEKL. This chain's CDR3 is CASSQDIGTGSYEQYF.

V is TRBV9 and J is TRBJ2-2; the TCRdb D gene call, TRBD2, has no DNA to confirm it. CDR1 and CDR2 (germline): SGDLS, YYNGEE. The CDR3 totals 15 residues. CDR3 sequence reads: CASKPSGMGPRELFF.

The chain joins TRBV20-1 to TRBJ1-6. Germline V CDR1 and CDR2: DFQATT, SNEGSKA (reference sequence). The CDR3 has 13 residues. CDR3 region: CSARDRIFSPLHF.

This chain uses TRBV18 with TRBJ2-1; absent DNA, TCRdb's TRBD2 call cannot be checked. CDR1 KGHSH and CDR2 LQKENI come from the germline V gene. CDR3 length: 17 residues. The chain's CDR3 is CASSPGRSGRTVNEQFF.

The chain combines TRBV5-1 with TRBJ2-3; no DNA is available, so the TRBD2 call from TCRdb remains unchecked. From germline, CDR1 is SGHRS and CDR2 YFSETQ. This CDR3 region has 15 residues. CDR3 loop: CASSLTSVDTDTQYF.

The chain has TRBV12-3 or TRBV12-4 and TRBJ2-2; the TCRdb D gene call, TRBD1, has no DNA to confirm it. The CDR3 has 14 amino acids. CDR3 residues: CASSYVRGAGELFF.

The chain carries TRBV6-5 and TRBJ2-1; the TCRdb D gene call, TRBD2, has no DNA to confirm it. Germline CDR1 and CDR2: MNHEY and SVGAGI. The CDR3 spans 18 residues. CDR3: CASSYSMAQGGTHNEQFF.

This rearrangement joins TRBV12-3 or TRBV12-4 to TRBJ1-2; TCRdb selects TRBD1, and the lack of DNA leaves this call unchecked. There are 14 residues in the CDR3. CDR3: CASRGTGANYGYTF.

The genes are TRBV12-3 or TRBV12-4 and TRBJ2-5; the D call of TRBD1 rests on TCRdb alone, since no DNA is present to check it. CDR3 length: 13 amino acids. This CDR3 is CASSFSGRGTQYF.

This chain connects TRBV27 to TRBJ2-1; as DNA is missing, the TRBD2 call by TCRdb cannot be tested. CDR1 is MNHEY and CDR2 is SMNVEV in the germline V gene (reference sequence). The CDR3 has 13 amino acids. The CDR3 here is CASSTHGLGAQFF.

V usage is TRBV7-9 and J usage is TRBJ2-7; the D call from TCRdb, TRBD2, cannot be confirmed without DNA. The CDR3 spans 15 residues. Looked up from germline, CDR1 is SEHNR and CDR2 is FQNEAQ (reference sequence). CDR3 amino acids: CASSLFGPYSYEQYF.

CDR3 residues: CASSFRVDKNEKLFF. The V and J genes are TRBV5-1 and TRBJ1-4. Germline V gene sequence: CDR1 SGHRS, CDR2 YFSETQ. The CDR3 contains 15 residues.

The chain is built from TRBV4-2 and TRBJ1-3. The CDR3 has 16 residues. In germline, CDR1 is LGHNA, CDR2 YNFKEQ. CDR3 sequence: CASSQLWEAMGNTIYF.

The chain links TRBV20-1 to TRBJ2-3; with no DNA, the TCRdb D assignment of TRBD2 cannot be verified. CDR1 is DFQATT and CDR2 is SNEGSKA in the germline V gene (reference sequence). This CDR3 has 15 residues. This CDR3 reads CSARDLAGAPDTQYF.

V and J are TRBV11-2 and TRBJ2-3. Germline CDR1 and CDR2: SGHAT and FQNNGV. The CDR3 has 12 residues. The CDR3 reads CASSLPQDTQYF.

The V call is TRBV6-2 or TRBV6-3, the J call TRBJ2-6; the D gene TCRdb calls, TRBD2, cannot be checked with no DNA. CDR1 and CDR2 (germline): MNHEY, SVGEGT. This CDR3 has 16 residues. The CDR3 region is CASSLGLFSGANVLTF.

CDR3: CASSPLAGGILRTDTQYF. The V and J genes are TRBV11-2 and TRBJ2-3; TCRdb designates TRBD2, a call that cannot be tested without DNA. Germline CDR1 SGHAT, CDR2 FQNNGV. The length of the CDR3 is 18 residues.

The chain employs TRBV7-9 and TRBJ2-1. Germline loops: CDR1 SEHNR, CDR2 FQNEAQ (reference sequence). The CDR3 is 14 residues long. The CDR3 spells CASSGSGTYNEQFF.

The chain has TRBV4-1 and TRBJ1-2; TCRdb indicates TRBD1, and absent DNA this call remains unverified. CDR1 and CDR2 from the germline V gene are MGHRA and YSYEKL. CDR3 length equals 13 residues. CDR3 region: CASSQGGSTGYTF.

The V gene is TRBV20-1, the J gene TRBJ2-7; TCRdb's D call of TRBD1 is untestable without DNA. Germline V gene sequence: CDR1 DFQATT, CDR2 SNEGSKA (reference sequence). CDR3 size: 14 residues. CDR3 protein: CSARDFQGLNEQYF.

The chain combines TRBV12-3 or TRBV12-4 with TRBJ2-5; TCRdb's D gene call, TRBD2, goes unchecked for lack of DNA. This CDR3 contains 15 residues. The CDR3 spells CASTPRPFPSVTQYF.

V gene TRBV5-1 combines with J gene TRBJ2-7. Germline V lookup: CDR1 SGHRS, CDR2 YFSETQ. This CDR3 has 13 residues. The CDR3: CASSLDRVNEQYF.

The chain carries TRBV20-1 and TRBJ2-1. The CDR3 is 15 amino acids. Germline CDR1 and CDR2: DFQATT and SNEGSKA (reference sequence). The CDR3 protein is CSASRLYSSWDEQFF.